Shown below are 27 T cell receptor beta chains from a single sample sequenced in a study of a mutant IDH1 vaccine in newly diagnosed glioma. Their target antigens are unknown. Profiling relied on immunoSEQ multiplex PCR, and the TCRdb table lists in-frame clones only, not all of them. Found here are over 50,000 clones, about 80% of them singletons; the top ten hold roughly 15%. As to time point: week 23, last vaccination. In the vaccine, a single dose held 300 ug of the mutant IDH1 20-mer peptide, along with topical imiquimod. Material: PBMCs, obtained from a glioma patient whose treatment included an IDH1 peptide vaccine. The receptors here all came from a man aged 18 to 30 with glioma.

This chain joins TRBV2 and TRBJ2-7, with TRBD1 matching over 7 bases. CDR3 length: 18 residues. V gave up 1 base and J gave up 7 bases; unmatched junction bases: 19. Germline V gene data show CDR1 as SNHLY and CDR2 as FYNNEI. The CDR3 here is CASSEGGHGQEDLGEQYF. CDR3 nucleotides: TGTGCCAGCAGTGAAGGAGGGCACGGACAGGAGGATTTAGGGGAGCAGTACTTC.

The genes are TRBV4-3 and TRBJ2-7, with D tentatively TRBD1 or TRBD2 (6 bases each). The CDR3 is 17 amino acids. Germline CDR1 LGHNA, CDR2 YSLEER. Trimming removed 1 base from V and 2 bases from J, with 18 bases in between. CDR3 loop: CASSQVGEAGVPYEQYF. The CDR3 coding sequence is TGCGCCAGCAGCCAAGTGGGGGAGGCAGGGGTTCCCTACGAGCAGTACTTC.

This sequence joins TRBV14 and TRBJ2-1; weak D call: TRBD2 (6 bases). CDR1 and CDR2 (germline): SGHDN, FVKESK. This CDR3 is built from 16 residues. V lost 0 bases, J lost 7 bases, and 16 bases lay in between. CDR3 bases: TGTGCCAGCAGCCAAGATACGATCCTAGCGAGGAATGAGCAGTTCTTC. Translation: CASSQDTILARNEQFF. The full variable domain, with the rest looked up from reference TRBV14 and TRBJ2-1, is EAGVTQFPSHSVIEKGQTVTLRCDPISGHDNLYWYRRVMGKEIKFLLHFVKESKQDESGMPNNRFLAERTGGTYSTLKVQPAELEDSGVYFCASSQDTILARNEQFFGPGTRLTVL.

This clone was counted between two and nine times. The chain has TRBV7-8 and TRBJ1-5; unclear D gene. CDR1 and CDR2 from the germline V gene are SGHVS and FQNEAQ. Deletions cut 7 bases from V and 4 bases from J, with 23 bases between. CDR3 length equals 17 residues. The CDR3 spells CASTRSRREGLNQPQHF. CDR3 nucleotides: TGTGCCAGCACCCGTTCGAGAAGGGAGGGTTTAAATCAGCCCCAGCATTTT. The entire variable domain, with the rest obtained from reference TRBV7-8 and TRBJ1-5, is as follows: GAGVSQSPRYKVAKRGQDVALRCDPISGHVSLFWYQQALGQGPEFLTYFQNEAQLDKSGLPSDRFFAERPEGSVSTLKIQRTQQEDSAVYLCASTRSRREGLNQPQHFGDGTRLSIL.

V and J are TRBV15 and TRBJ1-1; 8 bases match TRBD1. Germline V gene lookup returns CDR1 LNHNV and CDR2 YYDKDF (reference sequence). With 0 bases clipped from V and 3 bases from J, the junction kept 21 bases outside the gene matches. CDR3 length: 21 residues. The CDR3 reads CATSRDTRQAGRGRLDTEAFF. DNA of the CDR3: TGTGCCACCAGCAGAGACACCCGACAAGCCGGCAGGGGGCGCTTGGACACTGAAGCTTTCTTT. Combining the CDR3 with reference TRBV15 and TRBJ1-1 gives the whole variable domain DAMVIQNPRYQVTQFGKPVTLSCSQTLNHNVMYWYQQKSSQAPKLLFHYYDKDFNNEADTPDNFQSRRPNTSFCFLDIRSPGLGDTAMYLCATSRDTRQAGRGRLDTEAFFGQGTRLTVV.

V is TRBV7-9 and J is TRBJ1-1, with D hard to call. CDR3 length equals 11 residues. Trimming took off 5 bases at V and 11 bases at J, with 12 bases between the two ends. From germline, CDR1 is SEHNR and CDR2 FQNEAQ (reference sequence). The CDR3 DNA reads TGTGCCAGCAGCGTGACCGGTGTGGCTTTCTTT. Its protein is CASSVTGVAFF. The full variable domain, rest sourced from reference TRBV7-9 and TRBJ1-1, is DTGVSQNPRHKITKRGQNVTFRCDPISEHNRLYWYRQTLGQGPEFLTYFQNEAQLEKSRLLSDRFSAERPKGSFSTLEIQRTEQGDSAMYLCASSVTGVAFFGQGTRLTVV.

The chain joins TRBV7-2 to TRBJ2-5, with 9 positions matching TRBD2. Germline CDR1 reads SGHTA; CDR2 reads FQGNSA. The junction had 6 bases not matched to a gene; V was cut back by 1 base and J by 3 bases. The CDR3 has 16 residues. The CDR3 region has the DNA TGTGCCAGCAGCTTAGGTCTAGCGGGAATGAAAGAGACCCAGTACTTC. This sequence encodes CASSLGLAGMKETQYF.

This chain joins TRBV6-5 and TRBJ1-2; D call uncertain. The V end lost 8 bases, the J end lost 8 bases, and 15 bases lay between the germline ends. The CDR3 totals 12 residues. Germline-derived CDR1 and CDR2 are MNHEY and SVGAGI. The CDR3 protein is CASCAPLVGYTF. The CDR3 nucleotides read TGTGCCAGCTGCGCCCCACTCGTAGGCTACACCTTC.

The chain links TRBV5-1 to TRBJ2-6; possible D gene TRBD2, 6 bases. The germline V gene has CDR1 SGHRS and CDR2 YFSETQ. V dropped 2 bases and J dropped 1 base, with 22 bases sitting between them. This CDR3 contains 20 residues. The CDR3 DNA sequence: TGCGCCAGCAGCTTAGTCGGAGGGTCGGTTAAGGTATCTGGGGCCAACGTCCTGACTTTC. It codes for CASSLVGGSVKVSGANVLTF.

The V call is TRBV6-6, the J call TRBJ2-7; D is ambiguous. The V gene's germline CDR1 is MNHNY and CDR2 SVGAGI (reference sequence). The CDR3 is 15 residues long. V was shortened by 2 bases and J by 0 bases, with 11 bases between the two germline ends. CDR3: CASSYLSKSSYEQYF. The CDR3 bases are TGTGCCAGCAGTTACCTCAGTAAGAGCTCCTACGAGCAGTACTTC.

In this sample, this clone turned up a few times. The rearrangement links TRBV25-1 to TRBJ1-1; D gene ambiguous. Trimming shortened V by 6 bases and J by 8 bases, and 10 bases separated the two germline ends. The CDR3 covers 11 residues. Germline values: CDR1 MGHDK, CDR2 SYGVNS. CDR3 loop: CASSPGQEAFF. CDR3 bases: TGTGCCAGCAGCCCGGGCCAGGAAGCTTTCTTT.

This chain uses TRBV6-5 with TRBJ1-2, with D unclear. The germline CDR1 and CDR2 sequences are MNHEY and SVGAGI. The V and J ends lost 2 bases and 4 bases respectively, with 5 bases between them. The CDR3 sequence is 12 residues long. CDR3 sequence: CASSYKGYGYTF. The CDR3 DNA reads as TGTGCCAGCAGTTACAAGGGCTATGGCTACACCTTC.

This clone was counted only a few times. CDR3 bases: TGTGCCAGCATCCCGGGATCAGGGAGGTTCACTGAAGCTTTCTTT. Translated, it gives CASIPGSGRFTEAFF. The chain uses TRBV4-2 and TRBJ1-1, with TRBD1 as a possible D gene (5 bases). The germline CDR1 and CDR2 sequences are LGHNA and YNFKEQ. The CDR3 sequence is 15 residues long. Trimming took 7 bases from V and 4 from J, leaving 19 bases between them.

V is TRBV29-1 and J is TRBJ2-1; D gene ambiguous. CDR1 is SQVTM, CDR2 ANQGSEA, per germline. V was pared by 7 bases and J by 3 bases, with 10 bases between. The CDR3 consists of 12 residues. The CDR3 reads CSGYLYYNEQFF. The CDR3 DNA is TGCAGCGGATATCTGTACTACAATGAGCAGTTCTTC.

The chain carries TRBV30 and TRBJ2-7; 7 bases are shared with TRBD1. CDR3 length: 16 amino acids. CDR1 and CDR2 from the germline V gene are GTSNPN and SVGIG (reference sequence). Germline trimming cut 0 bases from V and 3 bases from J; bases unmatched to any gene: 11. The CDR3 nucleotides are TGTGCCTGGAGTGTGGGGACGACAGGGATCTACTACGAGCAGTACTTC. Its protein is CAWSVGTTGIYYEQYF.

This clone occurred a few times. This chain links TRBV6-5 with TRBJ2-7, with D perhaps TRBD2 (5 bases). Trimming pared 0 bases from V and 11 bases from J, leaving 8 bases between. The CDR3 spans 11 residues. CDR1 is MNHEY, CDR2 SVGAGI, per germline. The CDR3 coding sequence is TGTGCCAGCAGTTACTCGGACGGGGAGTACTTC. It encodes CASSYSDGEYF.

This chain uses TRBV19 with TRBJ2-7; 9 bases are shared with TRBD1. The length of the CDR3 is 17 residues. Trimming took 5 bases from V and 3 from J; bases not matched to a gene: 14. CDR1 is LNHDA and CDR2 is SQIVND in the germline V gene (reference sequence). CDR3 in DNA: TGTGCCAGTAGTTACGGACAGGGGAGCTCCCCTCTCTACGAGCAGTACTTC. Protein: CASSYGQGSSPLYEQYF.

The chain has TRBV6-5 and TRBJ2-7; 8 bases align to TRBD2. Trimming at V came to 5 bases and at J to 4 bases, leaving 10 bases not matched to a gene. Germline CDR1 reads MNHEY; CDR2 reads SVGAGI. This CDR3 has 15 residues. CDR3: CASSTSGGGWYEQYF. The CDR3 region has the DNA TGTGCCAGCAGTACCAGCGGCGGGGGGTGGTACGAGCAGTACTTC.

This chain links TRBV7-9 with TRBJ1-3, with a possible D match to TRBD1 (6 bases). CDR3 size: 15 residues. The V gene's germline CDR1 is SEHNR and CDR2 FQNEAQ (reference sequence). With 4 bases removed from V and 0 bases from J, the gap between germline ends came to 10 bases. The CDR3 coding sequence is TGTGCCAGCAGCTCCGGGGGGCGCTCTGGAAACACCATATATTTT. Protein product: CASSSGGRSGNTIYF.

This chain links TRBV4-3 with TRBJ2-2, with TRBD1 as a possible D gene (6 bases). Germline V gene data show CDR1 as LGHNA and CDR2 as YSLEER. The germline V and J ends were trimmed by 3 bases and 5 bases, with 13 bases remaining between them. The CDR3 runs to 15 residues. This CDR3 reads CASSQGSGVTGELFF. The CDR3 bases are TGCGCCAGCAGCCAGGGTTCAGGGGTGACCGGGGAGCTGTTTTTT.

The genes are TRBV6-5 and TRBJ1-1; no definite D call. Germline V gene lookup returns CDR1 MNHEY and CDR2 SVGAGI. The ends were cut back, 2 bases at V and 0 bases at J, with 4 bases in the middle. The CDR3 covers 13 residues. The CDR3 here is CASSYRVNTEAFF. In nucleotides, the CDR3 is TGTGCCAGCAGTTACCGGGTGAACACTGAAGCTTTCTTT.

The CDR3 region is CASSRQGWGENEQYF. In DNA, the CDR3 is TGTGCCAGCAGTCGACAGGGGTGGGGGGAAAACGAGCAGTACTTC. The genes are TRBV7-2 and TRBJ2-7, with 8 bases matching TRBD1. Unmatched junction bases numbered 12, after V lost 6 bases and J lost 5 bases. The CDR3 spans 15 residues. Germline V gives CDR1 SGHTA, CDR2 FQGNSA. Filled out from reference TRBV7-2 and TRBJ2-7, the complete variable domain reads GAGVSQSPSNKVTEKGKDVELRCDPISGHTALYWYRQSLGQGLEFLIYFQGNSAPDKSGLPSDRFSAERTGGSVSTLTIQRTQQEDSAVYLCASSRQGWGENEQYFGPGTRLTVT.

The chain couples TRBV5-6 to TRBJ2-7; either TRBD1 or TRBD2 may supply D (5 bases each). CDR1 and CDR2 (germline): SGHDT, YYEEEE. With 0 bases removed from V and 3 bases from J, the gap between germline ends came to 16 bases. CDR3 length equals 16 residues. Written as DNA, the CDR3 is TGTGCCAGCAGCTTGGGGGGCGGGTTCGGCATCTACGAGCAGTACTTC. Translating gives CASSLGGGFGIYEQYF.

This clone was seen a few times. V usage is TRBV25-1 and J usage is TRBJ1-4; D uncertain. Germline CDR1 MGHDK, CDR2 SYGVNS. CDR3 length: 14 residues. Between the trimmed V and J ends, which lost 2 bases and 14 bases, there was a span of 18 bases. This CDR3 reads CASSEGGILEELFF. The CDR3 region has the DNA TGTGCCAGCAGTGAAGGAGGGATCTTAGAAGAGCTGTTTTTT.

CDR3 nucleotide sequence: TGTGCCAGCAGCTTGAGGTTTTGGGGAGCCTACAATGAGCAGTTCTTC. Encoded protein: CASSLRFWGAYNEQFF. The chain carries TRBV5-6 and TRBJ2-1, with D possibly matching TRBD2 (5 bases). Trimming cost V 1 base and J 2 bases, with 13 bases left between them. The CDR3 runs to 16 residues. Germline V CDR1 and CDR2: SGHDT, YYEEEE.

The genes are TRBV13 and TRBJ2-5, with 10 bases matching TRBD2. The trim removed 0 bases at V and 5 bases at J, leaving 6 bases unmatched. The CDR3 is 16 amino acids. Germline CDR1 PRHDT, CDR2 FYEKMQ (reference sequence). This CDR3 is CASSLGSGGAGETQYF. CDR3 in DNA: TGTGCCAGCAGCTTAGGCAGCGGGGGGGCCGGGGAGACCCAGTACTTC.

The CDR3 sequence: CASSIDEGIWDYGYTF. CDR3 DNA sequence: TGTGCCAGTAGTATAGATGAAGGGATCTGGGACTATGGCTACACCTTC. The chain joins TRBV19 to TRBJ1-2, with D hard to call. This CDR3 comprises 16 residues. Trimming took 0 bases from V and 3 from J, leaving 14 bases between them. Germline CDR1 and CDR2: LNHDA and SQIVND (reference sequence).